This TCR beta chain originates from a study of T cells in Graves' hyperthyroidism and ophthalmopathy. Researchers took RNA transcripts and amplified the TCR beta CDR3 regions from them. Carried out on the TCR CDR3, a first-round RT-PCR used the HTBI primer set. Each CDR3 protein gets one entry after TCRdb re-called the multiplex PCR reads with MiXCR. The sample carries 400,000 to 600,000 distinct CDR3 sequences, roughly a sixth recorded once. The sequencing input was blood. The receptor's source is a woman younger than 45 with Graves' ophthalmopathy.

This CDR3 reads CASEGVRSYEQYF. The DNA for the CDR3 is TGTGCCAGTGAGGGAGTCAGGTCCTACGAGCAGTACTTC. V and J are TRBV6-2 or TRBV6-3 and TRBJ2-7, with D maybe TRBD2 (5 bases). Deletions cut 9 bases from V and 1 base from J, with 13 bases between. The V gene's germline CDR1 is MNHEY and CDR2 SVGEGT. The CDR3 extends over 13 amino acids.